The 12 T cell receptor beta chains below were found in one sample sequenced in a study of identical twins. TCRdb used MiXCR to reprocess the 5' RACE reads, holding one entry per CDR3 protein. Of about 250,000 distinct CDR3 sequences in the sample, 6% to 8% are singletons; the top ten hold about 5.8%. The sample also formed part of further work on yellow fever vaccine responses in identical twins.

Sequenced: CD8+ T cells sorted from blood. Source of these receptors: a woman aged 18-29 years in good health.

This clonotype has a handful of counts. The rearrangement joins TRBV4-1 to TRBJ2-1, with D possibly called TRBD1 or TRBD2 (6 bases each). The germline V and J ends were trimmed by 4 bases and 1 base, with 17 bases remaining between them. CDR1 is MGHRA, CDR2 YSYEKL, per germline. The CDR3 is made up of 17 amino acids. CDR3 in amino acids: CASSLLWGAPSYNEQFF. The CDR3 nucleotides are TGCGCCAGCAGCCTTTTGTGGGGGGCGCCTTCCTACAATGAGCAGTTCTTC.

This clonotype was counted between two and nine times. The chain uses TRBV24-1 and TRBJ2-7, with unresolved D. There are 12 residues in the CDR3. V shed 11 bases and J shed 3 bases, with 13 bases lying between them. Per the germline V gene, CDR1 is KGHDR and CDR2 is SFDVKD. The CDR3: CAMQRLNYEQYF. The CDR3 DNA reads TGTGCCATGCAAAGGTTAAACTACGAGCAGTACTTC.

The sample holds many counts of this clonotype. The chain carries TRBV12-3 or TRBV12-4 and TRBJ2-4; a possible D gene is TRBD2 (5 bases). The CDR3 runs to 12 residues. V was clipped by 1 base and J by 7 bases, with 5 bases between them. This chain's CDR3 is CASSLGGNIQYF. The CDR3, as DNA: TGTGCCAGCAGTTTAGGAGGGAACATTCAGTACTTC.

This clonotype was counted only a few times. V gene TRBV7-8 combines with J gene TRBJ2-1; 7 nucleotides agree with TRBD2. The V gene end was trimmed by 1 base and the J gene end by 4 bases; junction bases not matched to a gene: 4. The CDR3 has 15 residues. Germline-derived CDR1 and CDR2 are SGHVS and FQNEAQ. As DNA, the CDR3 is TGTGCCAGCAGCTTAGGCGGGAGTTTTTACAATGAGCAGTTCTTC. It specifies CASSLGGSFYNEQFF.

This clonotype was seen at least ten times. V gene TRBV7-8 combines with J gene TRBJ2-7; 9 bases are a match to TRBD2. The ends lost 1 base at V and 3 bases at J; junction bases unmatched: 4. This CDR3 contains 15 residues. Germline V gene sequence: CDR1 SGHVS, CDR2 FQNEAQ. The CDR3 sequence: CASSLVTSGLYEQYF. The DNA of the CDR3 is TGTGCCAGCAGCTTAGTGACTAGCGGACTCTACGAGCAGTACTTC.

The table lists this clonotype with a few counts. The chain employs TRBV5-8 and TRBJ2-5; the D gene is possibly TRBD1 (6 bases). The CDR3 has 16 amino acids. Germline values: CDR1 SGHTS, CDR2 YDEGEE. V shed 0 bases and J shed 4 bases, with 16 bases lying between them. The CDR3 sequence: CASSLAGQPIRETQYF. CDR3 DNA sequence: TGTGCCAGCAGCTTGGCCGGACAGCCGATAAGAGAGACCCAGTACTTC.

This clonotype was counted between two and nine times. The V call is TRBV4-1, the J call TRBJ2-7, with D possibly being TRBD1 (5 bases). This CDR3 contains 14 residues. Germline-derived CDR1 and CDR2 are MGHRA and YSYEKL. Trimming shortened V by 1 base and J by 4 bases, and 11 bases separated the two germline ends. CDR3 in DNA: TGCGCCAGCAGCCAAGGGGGCTTTGGGTACGAGCAGTACTTC. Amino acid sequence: CASSQGGFGYEQYF.

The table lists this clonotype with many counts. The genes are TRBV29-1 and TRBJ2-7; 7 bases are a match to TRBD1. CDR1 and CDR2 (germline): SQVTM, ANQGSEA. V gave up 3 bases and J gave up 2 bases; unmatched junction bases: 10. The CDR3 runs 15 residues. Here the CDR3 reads CSVELPGQSTYEQYF. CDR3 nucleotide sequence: TGCAGCGTTGAGTTGCCGGGACAGAGCACCTACGAGCAGTACTTC.

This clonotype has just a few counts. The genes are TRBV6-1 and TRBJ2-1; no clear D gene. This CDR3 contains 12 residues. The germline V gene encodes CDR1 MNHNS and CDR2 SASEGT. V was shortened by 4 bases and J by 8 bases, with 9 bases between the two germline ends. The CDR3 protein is CASSAFLDEQFF. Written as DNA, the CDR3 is TGTGCCAGCAGTGCCTTTTTGGATGAGCAGTTCTTC.

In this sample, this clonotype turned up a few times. The chain's CDR3 is CASSSNMGPYNEQFF. The CDR3 bases are TGTGCCAGCAGTTCGAACATGGGCCCCTACAATGAGCAGTTCTTC. The gene calls are TRBV28 and TRBJ2-1; D remains ambiguous. V gave up 4 bases and J gave up 2 bases, with 12 bases separating them. Germline V gives CDR1 MDHEN, CDR2 SYDVKM. The CDR3 loop spans 15 amino acids.

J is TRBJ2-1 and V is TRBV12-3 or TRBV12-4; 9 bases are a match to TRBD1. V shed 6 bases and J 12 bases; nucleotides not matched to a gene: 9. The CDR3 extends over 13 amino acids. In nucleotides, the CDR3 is TGTGCCAGCAGCCAAGCGGGACAGGGTAGGCAGTTCTTC. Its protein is CASSQAGQGRQFF.

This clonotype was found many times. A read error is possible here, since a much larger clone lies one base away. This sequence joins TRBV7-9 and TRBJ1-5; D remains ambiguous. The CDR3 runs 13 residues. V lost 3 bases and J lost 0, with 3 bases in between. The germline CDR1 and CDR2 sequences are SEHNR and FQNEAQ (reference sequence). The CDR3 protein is CASSFHSNQPQHF. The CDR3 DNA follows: TGTGCCAGCAGCTTTCATAGCAATCAGCCCCAGCATTTT. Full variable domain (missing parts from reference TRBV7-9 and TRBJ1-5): DTGVSQNPRHKITKRGQNVTFRCDPISEHNRLYWYRQTLGQGPEFLTYFQNEAQLEKSRLLSDRFSAERPKGSFSTLEIQRTEQGDSAMYLCASSFHSNQPQHFGDGTRLSIL.